Listed below are T cell receptor beta chains from one sample, sequenced in a study of cytomegalovirus exposure and HLA in healthy donors. Clones were sequenced by immunoSEQ multiplex PCR, and TCRdb holds only the in-frame ones, with some missing. This table has under 150,000 clones, roughly four fifths appearing once. The sample comprised PBMCs. These receptors were obtained from a young woman in good health and CMV-seronegative. Each CDR3 is given with its conserved first and last residue. Each record gives: D gene, V gene, clone size, J gene, CDR3 DNA, CDR3 protein. The D gene is left open where the match is weak. The size field is filled for only some rows; it gives once, few, many or a size class.

D: TRBD1
V: TRBV5-8
size: once
J: TRBJ2-1
DNA: TGTGCCAGCAGCTTGGGGACAGGGGGTTACAATGAGCAGTTCTTC
CDR3: CASSLGTGGYNEQFF

D: TRBD1
V: TRBV5-6
size: NA
J: TRBJ2-1
DNA: TGTGCCAGCAGCTTGTCGTCCCCGGGACAGAAGCAGTTCTTC
CDR3: CASSLSSPGQKQFF

D: NA
V: TRBV2
size: NA
J: TRBJ2-5
DNA: TGTGCCAGCAGTCCCGCCCGGGAGACCCAGTACTTC
CDR3: CASSPARETQYF

D: NA
V: TRBV7-9
size: once
J: TRBJ2-1
DNA: TGTGCCAGCAGCTCCACAGTTGACTCCTACAATGAGCAGTTCTTC
CDR3: CASSSTVDSYNEQFF

D: TRBD1
V: TRBV29-1
size: NA
J: TRBJ1-5
DNA: TGCAGCTATAAGGGGACAGAGGATCAGCCCCAGCATTTT
CDR3: CSYKGTEDQPQHF

D: TRBD1
V: TRBV6-6
size: NA
J: TRBJ1-2
DNA: TGTGCCAGCAGCGGACAGGGAAACTATGGCTACACCTTC
CDR3: CASSGQGNYGYTF

D: NA
V: TRBV11-2
size: NA
J: TRBJ1-2
DNA: TGTGCCAGCAGCTCCCAATTAACTCTAACCTATGGCTACACCTTC
CDR3: CASSSQLTLTYGYTF

D: NA
V: TRBV28
size: few
J: TRBJ2-7
DNA: TGTGCCAGCATCATAATCGGGACACTCTACGAGCAGTACTTC
CDR3: CASIIIGTLYEQYF

D: TRBD1
V: TRBV11-2
size: NA
J: TRBJ2-1
DNA: TGTGCCAGCAGCTCACCGGACAGGGGCGAAAAGAATGAGCAGTTCTTC
CDR3: CASSSPDRGEKNEQFF

D: NA
V: TRBV29-1
size: NA
J: TRBJ2-7
DNA: TGCAGCGTTGGCGGGGGCCTCTACGAGCAGTACTTC
CDR3: CSVGGGLYEQYF

D: NA
V: TRBV6-5
size: few
J: TRBJ2-5
DNA: TGTGCCAGCAGTTACATAGGGGACCAAGAGACCCAGTACTTC
CDR3: CASSYIGDQETQYF

D: TRBD2
V: TRBV2
size: NA
J: TRBJ2-1
DNA: TGTGCCAGCAGCCGGGGACTAGCTGAGGGCGTTGAGCAGTTCTTC
CDR3: CASSRGLAEGVEQFF

D: NA
V: TRBV9
size: NA
J: TRBJ1-5
DNA: TGTGCCAGCAGCGTAGGAACAGATAATCAGCCCCAGCATTTT
CDR3: CASSVGTDNQPQHF

D: NA
V: TRBV5-8
size: NA
J: TRBJ1-5
DNA: TGTGCCAGCAGCCCCCATACAGGGAATAGCAATCAGCCCCAGCATTTT
CDR3: CASSPHTGNSNQPQHF

D: NA
V: TRBV13
size: NA
J: TRBJ2-1
DNA: TGTGCCAGCAGCGCACGAGGGGGGGTGAGCAATGAGCAGTTCTTC
CDR3: CASSARGGVSNEQFF

D: NA
V: TRBV28
size: NA
J: TRBJ1-3
DNA: TGTGCCAGCATGGACAGTTCTGGAAACACCATATATTTT
CDR3: CASMDSSGNTIYF

D: TRBD2
V: TRBV7-6
size: NA
J: TRBJ2-3
DNA: TGTGCCAGCAGCCTCTTTTCGAGCGGGGGCACAGATACGCAGTATTTT
CDR3: CASSLFSSGGTDTQYF

D: TRBD2
V: TRBV13
size: NA
J: TRBJ2-1
DNA: TGTGCCAGCAGCCTAGGACTAGCGGGAGGCAATGAGCAGTTCTTC
CDR3: CASSLGLAGGNEQFF

D: TRBD2
V: TRBV6-1
size: NA
J: TRBJ2-7
DNA: TGTGCCAGCAGTGAACAGGCTAGCGGTTCCTACGAGCAGTACTTC
CDR3: CASSEQASGSYEQYF

D: NA
V: TRBV15
size: NA
J: TRBJ2-1
DNA: TGTGCCACCAGCAGAGACGGGGGTTCCAATGAGCAGTTCTTC
CDR3: CATSRDGGSNEQFF

D: TRBD1
V: TRBV9
size: NA
J: TRBJ1-2
DNA: TGTGCCAGCAGCGAGGGGGACAGCTCTAACTATGGCTACACCTTC
CDR3: CASSEGDSSNYGYTF

D: TRBD1
V: TRBV6-5
size: NA
J: TRBJ1-6
DNA: TGTGCCAGCAGACCTGACAGGGGCCCCAATTCACCCCTCCACTTT
CDR3: CASRPDRGPNSPLHF

D: NA
V: TRBV19
size: NA
J: TRBJ1-2
DNA: TGTGCCAGTAGTATGGAGAACTTCCGTATCGACACCTTC
CDR3: CASSMENFRIDTF

D: TRBD2
V: TRBV28
size: NA
J: TRBJ2-3
DNA: TGTGCCAGCAGCGATAGCGGGAGAACAGATACGCAGTATTTT
CDR3: CASSDSGRTDTQYF

D: NA
V: TRBV6-1
size: few
J: TRBJ1-4
DNA: TGTGCCAGCAGAGAGAATGAAAAACTGTTTTTT
CDR3: CASRENEKLFF

D: TRBD2
V: TRBV28
size: once
J: TRBJ2-1
DNA: TGTGCCAGCAGTCTTAGCGGGCCATCCTACAATGAGCAGTTCTTC
CDR3: CASSLSGPSYNEQFF

D: TRBD1
V: TRBV6-5
size: NA
J: TRBJ1-2
DNA: TGTGCCAGCAGTTACCGCCCGACAGGGAACTATGGCTACACCTTC
CDR3: CASSYRPTGNYGYTF

D: NA
V: TRBV7-9
size: NA
J: TRBJ1-3
DNA: TGTGCCAGCTCGGGAGGGGTCTCTGGAAACACCATATATTTT
CDR3: CASSGGVSGNTIYF

D: TRBD1
V: TRBV29-1
size: NA
J: TRBJ1-4
DNA: TGCAGCTACAGGGGGACTAATGAAAAACTGTTTTTT
CDR3: CSYRGTNEKLFF

D: NA
V: TRBV7-2
size: NA
J: TRBJ1-2
DNA: TGTGCCAGCAGCTCCCGCCCGCGGGAGGCCTATGGCTACACCTTC
CDR3: CASSSRPREAYGYTF

D: NA
V: TRBV15
size: NA
J: TRBJ1-5
DNA: TGTGCCACCAGCAGAGATAGGGGGAGTTATAGCAATCAGCCCCAGCATTTT
CDR3: CATSRDRGSYSNQPQHF

D: NA
V: TRBV27
size: NA
J: TRBJ2-5
DNA: TGTGCCAGCAGCGGACTACTGGGTCAGACCCAGTACTTC
CDR3: CASSGLLGQTQYF

D: TRBD1
V: TRBV19
size: NA
J: TRBJ1-1
DNA: TGTGCCAGTAGTATGTGGTTTGGACAGGAGAACACTGAAGCTTTCTTT
CDR3: CASSMWFGQENTEAFF

D: TRBD1
V: TRBV5-1
size: few
J: TRBJ1-3
DNA: TGCGCCAGCAGCTCTCCAGGGACAGGTTCCTCTGGAAACACCATATATTTT
CDR3: CASSSPGTGSSGNTIYF

D: TRBD1
V: TRBV5-8
size: once
J: TRBJ2-5
DNA: TGTGCCAGCAGCATTGGGGACAGGGCTCGCCAAGAGACCCAGTACTTC
CDR3: CASSIGDRARQETQYF

D: TRBD1
V: TRBV6-6
size: once
J: TRBJ2-5
DNA: TGTGCCAGCAGTTACTCAGGGGGCCGGGAGACCCAGTACTTC
CDR3: CASSYSGGRETQYF

D: TRBD1
V: TRBV6-5
size: NA
J: TRBJ1-1
DNA: TGTGCCAGCAGTTACCGGGACAGGGTGTACACTGAAGCTTTCTTT
CDR3: CASSYRDRVYTEAFF

D: TRBD2
V: TRBV27
size: NA
J: TRBJ2-2
DNA: TGTGCCAGCCACACACTAGCGGGGGGGCTCAGAGGCACCGGGGAGCTGTTTTTT
CDR3: CASHTLAGGLRGTGELFF

D: TRBD1
V: TRBV13
size: few
J: TRBJ1-5
DNA: TGTGCCAGCAGCTTATCCGGGACAGGGCATCAGCCCCAGCATTTT
CDR3: CASSLSGTGHQPQHF

D: TRBD1
V: TRBV6-4
size: NA
J: TRBJ1-2
DNA: TGTGCCAGCAGTGACTCTGGACAGGGGCGAGGCTACACCTTC
CDR3: CASSDSGQGRGYTF

D: NA
V: TRBV28
size: few
J: TRBJ1-1
DNA: TGTGCCACCACGGAGGCGCGGTTTGAAGCTTTCTTT
CDR3: CATTEARFEAFF

D: TRBD1
V: TRBV28
size: NA
J: TRBJ2-3
DNA: TGTGCCAGCAGTTTCAGGCAGGGGGGCACAGATACGCAGTATTTT
CDR3: CASSFRQGGTDTQYF

D: NA
V: TRBV28
size: NA
J: TRBJ2-7
DNA: TGTGCCAGCAGCCGTTTATTCTACGAGCAGTACTTC
CDR3: CASSRLFYEQYF

D: NA
V: TRBV5-5
size: NA
J: TRBJ2-2
DNA: TGTGCCAGCAGCTTGTTTTACAGCGGCCTGAACACCGGGGAGCTGTTTTTT
CDR3: CASSLFYSGLNTGELFF

D: TRBD1
V: TRBV19
size: NA
J: TRBJ1-1
DNA: TGTGCCAGTAGCCGAAGAAGCTCCGGGACAGGGGGGACTGAAGCTTTCTTT
CDR3: CASSRRSSGTGGTEAFF

D: NA
V: TRBV4-3
size: NA
J: TRBJ1-1
DNA: TGCGCCAGCAGCCAAGATACATCGCGCAGCGTAGCTTTCTTT
CDR3: CASSQDTSRSVAFF

D: NA
V: TRBV9
size: NA
J: TRBJ2-7
DNA: TGTGCCAGCAGCGTAGACCCTATGAACTACGAGCAGTACTTC
CDR3: CASSVDPMNYEQYF

D: TRBD1
V: TRBV19
size: NA
J: TRBJ2-1
DNA: TGTGCCAGTAGTATCCGGAAATGGGTGACAGGGAGCTACAATGAGCAGTTCTTC
CDR3: CASSIRKWVTGSYNEQFF

D: NA
V: TRBV14
size: NA
J: TRBJ2-3
DNA: TGTGCCAGCAGCCGTCTAACAGATACGCAGTATTTT
CDR3: CASSRLTDTQYF

D: TRBD1
V: TRBV5-4
size: once
J: TRBJ2-5
DNA: TGTGCCAGCACCTTGGACAGGGGGCGCGAGACCCAGTACTTC
CDR3: CASTLDRGRETQYF

D: TRBD2
V: TRBV2
size: NA
J: TRBJ2-1
DNA: TGTGCCAGCAGAAAGACTAGCGGGACCAATGAGCAGTTCTTC
CDR3: CASRKTSGTNEQFF

D: TRBD1
V: TRBV7-9
size: NA
J: TRBJ1-4
DNA: TGTGCCAGCAGGCAGACAGGGGCACCTAATGAAAAACTGTTTTTT
CDR3: CASRQTGAPNEKLFF

D: TRBD1
V: TRBV9
size: NA
J: TRBJ2-5
DNA: TGTGCCAGCAGCCCGCGGACAGGGGAGGTGGAGACCCAGTACTTC
CDR3: CASSPRTGEVETQYF

D: TRBD1
V: TRBV27
size: NA
J: TRBJ1-2
DNA: TGTGCCAGCAGTTTTTCTGGACAGGGTTATGGCTACACCTTC
CDR3: CASSFSGQGYGYTF